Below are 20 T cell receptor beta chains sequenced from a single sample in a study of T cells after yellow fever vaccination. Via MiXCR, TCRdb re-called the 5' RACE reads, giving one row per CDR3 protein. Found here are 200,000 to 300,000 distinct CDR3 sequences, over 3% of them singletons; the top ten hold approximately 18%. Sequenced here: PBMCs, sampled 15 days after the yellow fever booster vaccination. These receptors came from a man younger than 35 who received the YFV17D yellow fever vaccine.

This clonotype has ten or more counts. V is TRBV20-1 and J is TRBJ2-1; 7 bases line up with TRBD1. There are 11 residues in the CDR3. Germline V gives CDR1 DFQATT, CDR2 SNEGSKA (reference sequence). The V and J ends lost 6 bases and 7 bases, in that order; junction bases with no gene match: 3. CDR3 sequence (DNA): TGCAGTGCCCCGACAGGGAATGAGCAGTTCTTC. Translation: CSAPTGNEQFF.

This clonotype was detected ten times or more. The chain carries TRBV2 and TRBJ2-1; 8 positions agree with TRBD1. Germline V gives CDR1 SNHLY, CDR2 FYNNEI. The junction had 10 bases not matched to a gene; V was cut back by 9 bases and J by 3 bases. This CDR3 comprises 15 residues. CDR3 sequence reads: CASKGQDIIYNEQFF. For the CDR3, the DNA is TGTGCCAGTAAGGGACAGGACATTATCTACAATGAGCAGTTCTTC.

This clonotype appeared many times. This CDR3 reads CASSRDSSGTQYF. The CDR3 nucleotides are TGTGCCAGCAGCCGTGACTCCTCAGGGACCCAGTACTTC. The J gene is TRBJ2-5, the V gene TRBV7-8; D gene ambiguous. V lost 5 bases and J lost 7, with 14 bases in between. This CDR3 comprises 13 residues. Germline CDR1 is SGHVS and CDR2 is FQNEAQ.

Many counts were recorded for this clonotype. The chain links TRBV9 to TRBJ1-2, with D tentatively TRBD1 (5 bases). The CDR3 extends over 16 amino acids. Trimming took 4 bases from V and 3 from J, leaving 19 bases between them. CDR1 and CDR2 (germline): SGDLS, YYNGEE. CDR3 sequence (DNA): TGTGCCAGCAGCCAGACGACCGGGGGGGAGGACTATGGCTACACCTTC. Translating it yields CASSQTTGGEDYGYTF. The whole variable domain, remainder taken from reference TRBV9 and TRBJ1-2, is DSGVTQTPKHLITATGQRVTLRCSPRSGDLSVYWYQQSLDQGLQFLIQYYNGEERAKGNILERFSAQQFPDLHSELNLSSLELGDSALYFCASSQTTGGEDYGYTFGSGTRLTVV.

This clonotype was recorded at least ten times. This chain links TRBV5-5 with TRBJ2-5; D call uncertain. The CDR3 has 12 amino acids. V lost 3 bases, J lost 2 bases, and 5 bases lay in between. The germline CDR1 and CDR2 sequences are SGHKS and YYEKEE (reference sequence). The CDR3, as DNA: TGTGCCAGCAGCTACCCACAAGAGACCCAGTACTTC. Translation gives CASSYPQETQYF.

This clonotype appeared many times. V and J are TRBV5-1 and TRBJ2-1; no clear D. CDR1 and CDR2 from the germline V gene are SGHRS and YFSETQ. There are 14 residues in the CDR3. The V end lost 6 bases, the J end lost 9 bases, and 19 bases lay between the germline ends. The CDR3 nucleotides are TGCGCCAGCACCCGGTTGTCCCAGGACGCTGAGCAGTTCTTC. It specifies CASTRLSQDAEQFF.

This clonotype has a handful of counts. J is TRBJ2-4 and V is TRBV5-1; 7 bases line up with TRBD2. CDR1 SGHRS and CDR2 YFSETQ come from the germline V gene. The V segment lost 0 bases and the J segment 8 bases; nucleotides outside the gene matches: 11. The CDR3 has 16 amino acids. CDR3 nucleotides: TGCGCCAGCAGCTTGGGAGACACCCCGGCGGGGGACATTCAGTACTTC. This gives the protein CASSLGDTPAGDIQYF. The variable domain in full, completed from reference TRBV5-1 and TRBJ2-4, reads KAGVTQTPRYLIKTRGQQVTLSCSPISGHRSVSWYQQTPGQGLQFLFEYFSETQRNKGNFPGRFSGRQFSNSRSEMNVSTLELGDSALYLCASSLGDTPAGDIQYFGAGTRLSVL.

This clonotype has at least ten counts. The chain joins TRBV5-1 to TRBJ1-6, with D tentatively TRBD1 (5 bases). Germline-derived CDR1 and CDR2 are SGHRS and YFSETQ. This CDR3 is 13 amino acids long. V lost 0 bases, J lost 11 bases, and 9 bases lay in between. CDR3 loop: CASSLEGTAPLHF. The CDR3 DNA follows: TGCGCCAGCAGCTTGGAAGGGACGGCACCCCTCCACTTT.

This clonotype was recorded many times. The CDR3 spells CAWKRDRPYGYTF. CDR3 DNA: TGTGCCTGGAAACGAGACCGCCCCTATGGCTACACCTTC. This chain uses TRBV30 with TRBJ1-2; D gene unclear. Trimming took 4 bases from V and 4 from J, leaving 13 bases between them. Germline CDR1 GTSNPN, CDR2 SVGIG (reference sequence). This CDR3 is 13 amino acids long.

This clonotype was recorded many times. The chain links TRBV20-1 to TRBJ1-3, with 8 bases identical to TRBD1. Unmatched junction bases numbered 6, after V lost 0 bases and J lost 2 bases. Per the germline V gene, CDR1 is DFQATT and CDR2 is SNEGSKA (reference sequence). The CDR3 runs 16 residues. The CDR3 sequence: CSARDPRTGTGNTIYF. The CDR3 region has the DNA TGCAGTGCTAGAGATCCCAGGACAGGGACTGGAAACACCATATATTTT.

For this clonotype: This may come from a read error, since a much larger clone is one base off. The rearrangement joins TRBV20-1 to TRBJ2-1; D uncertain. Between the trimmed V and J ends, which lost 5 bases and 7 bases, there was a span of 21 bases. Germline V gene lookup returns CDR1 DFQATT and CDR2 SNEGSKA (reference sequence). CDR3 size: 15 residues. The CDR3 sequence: CSAGVELGAMNEQFF. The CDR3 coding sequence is TGCAGTGCTGGAGTGGAACTGGGTGCTATGAATGAGCAGTTCTTC.

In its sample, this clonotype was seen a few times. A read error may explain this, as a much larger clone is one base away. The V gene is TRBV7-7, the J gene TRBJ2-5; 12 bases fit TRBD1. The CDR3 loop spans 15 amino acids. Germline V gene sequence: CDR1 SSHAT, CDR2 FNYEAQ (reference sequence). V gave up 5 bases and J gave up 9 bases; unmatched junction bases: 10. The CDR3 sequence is CASSPLGTGGEAQYF. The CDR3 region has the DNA TGTGCCAGCAGCCCCCTCGGGACAGGGGGCGAGGCCCAGTACTTC.

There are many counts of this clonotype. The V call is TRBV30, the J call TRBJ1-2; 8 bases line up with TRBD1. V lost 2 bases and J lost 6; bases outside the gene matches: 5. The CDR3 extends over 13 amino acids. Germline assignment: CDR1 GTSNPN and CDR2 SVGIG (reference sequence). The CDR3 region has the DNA TGTGCCTGGAGTCTGACAGGGGATCATGGCTACACCTTC. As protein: CAWSLTGDHGYTF.

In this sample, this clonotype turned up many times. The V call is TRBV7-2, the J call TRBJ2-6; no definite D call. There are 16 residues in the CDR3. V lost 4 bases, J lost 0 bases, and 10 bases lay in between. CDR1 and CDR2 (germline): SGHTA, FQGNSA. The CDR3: CASSSGPNSGANVLTF. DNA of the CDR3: TGTGCCAGCAGCTCAGGACCGAACTCTGGGGCCAACGTCCTGACTTTC.

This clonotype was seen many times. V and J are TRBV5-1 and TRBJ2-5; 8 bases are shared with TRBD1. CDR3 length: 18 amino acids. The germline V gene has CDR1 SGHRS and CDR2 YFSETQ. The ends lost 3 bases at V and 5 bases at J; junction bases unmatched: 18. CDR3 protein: CASSYQTRTGRGQETQYF. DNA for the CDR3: TGCGCCAGCAGCTACCAGACCCGGACAGGGCGGGGTCAGGAGACCCAGTACTTC.

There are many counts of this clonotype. CDR3 sequence reads: CARWPPGFETQYF. The CDR3 bases are TGCGCCAGATGGCCCCCGGGTTTTGAGACCCAGTACTTC. The V and J genes are TRBV4-3 and TRBJ2-5; D is unresolved. Per the germline V gene, CDR1 is LGHNA and CDR2 is YSLEER. The CDR3 length is 13 residues. Trimming cost V 9 bases and J 5 bases, with 16 bases left between them.

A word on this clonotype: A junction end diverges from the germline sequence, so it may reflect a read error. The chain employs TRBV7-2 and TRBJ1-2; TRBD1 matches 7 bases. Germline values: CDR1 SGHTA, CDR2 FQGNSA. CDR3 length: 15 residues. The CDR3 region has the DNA TGTGCCTGCAGCTTAGTTACAGGGGTAAACTATGGCTACACCTTC. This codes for CACSLVTGVNYGYTF.

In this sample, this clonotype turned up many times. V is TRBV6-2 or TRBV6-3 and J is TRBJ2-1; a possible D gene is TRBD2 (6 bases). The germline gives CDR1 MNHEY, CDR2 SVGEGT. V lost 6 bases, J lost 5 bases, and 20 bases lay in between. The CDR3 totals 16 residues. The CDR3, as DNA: TGTGCCAGCAGGGATTTCCTCGGGGGAACGGACAATGAGCAGTTCTTC. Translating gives CASRDFLGGTDNEQFF.

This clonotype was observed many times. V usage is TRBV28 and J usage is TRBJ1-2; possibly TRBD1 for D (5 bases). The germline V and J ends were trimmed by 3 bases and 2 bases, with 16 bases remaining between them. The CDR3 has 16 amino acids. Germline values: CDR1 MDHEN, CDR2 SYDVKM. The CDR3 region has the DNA TGTGCCAGCAGTTTTATGTCTGGGGGGGGGAACTATGGCTACACCTTC. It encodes CASSFMSGGGNYGYTF.

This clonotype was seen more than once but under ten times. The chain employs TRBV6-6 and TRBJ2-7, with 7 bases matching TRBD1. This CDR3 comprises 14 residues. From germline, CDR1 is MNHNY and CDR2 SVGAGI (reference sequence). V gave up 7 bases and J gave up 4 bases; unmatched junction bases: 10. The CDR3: CASTRDSRKYEQYV. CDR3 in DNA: TGTGCCAGCACTCGGGACAGTAGGAAGTACGAGCAGTACGTC.